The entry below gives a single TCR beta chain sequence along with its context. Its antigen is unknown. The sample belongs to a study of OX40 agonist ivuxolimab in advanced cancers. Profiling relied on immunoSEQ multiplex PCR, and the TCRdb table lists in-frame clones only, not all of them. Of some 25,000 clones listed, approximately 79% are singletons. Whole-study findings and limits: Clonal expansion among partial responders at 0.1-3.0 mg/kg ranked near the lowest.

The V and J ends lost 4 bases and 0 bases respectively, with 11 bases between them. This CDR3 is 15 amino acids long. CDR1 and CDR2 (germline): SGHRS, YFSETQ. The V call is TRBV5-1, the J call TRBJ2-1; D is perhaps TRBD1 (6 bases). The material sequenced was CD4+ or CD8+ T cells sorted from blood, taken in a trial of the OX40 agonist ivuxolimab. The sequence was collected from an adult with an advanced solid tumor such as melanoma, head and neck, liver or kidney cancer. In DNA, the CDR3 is TGCGCCAGCAGCGACGGACAGAGCTCCTACAATGAGCAGTTCTTC. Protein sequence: CASSDGQSSYNEQFF.